Given below is one TCR beta chain in context. This receptor's antigen is unknown. No much larger clone is present one base from it, and per-base qualities are unavailable. This entry is derived from a study of cytomegalovirus exposure and HLA in healthy donors (dated by TCRdb to about 2017). In terms of the full investigation: An earlier analysis of some 550 of the donors reported about 290 Gb of sequence data and around 110 million unique TCR beta sequences from roughly 180 million T cells. The study aimed to test whether cataloging public T cell receptors could reveal signatures of past pathogen exposure. A separate validation cohort of roughly 120 different subjects was used in addition to the approximately 700-subject first cohort. The number of donors typed differed by locus, with about 629-630 for A, B, C, DRB1 and DQB1, 522 for DQA1, 600 to 610 for DPA1, and roughly 450 for DPB1. Roughly 5 DR-DQ haplotypes were handled as single units for association and clustering, since linkage in the cohort was strong. Donor age, sex, ethnicity and CMV serostatus were collected together with the repertoire data. HLA typing included class I and class II loci at four-digit resolution. To predict cytomegalovirus infection status, the study brought together high-throughput TCR immunosequencing, statistical association of individual TCRs with disease status, and machine learning. Among some 410 genotyped donors of the cohort, an average of approximately 200,000 unique TCR beta nucleotide sequences was sequenced per donor, of which 15% to 20% were non-productive. The study profiled the T cell repertoires of hundreds of subjects by immunosequencing and related them to cytomegalovirus serostatus. Approximately 310 gigabases of sequencing data and tens of millions of unique TCR sequences were included in an early release covering about 700 HLA-typed donors. In an earlier analysis of 587 of the donors, high-throughput TCR beta sequencing was used to judge whether each TCR beta V gene segment behaved as functional or pseudogenic. Rather than drawing on any new phenotypic data, the later analysis identified candidate immune exposures from TCR beta sequences and the way those sequences occurred across donors. All discovery cohort repertoires had been generated on a single sequencing platform. In a later genetic analysis, genome-wide SNP genotypes for about three fifths of the roughly 670 donors were used, and that subset was treated as a discovery cohort. Of the roughly 390 genotyped donors, approximately 80% were placed in the genetic ancestry cluster associated with self-reported Caucasian donors. A later analysis re-examined previously published TCR beta repertoires from roughly 650 donors and added high-resolution HLA genotyping to investigate patterns of TCR occurrence.

In total, roughly 670 healthy bone marrow donors made up the cohort. All cohort members were sampled while nominally healthy, although unrecorded immune exposures were likely present. The donor tested CMV seropositive, placing the donor among the roughly 300 seropositive members of the cohort. Every donor gave a peripheral blood sample, and the peripheral blood mononuclear cells from that sample were used for TCR beta sequencing. The Qiagen DNeasy Blood Extraction Kit was used to extract genomic DNA from the blood cell samples. V drops 2 bases and J drops 4 bases, leaving 8 bases in between. The CDR3 goes from the cysteine to the phenylalanine over 14 residues. Kept here is only the CDR3 DNA, which spans 42 bases and is read in frame from base 1. The CDR1 and CDR2 encoded by the germline V gene (reference sequence) are LNHDA and SQIVND. Library preparation was by the immunoSEQ multiplex PCR assay. The multiplex PCR relied on a mix of 60 forward primers for TCR Vbeta segments and 13 reverse primers for TCR Jbeta segments. The CDR3 region of rearranged TCR beta genes was amplified from genomic DNA with a multiplex PCR assay. On the Illumina HiSeq System, the amplified TCR beta libraries were sequenced as 87-base-pair reads. As for the original processing: Across the 700 or so repertoires, a later analysis counted tens of millions of unique TCR beta chains, roughly 11 million of which were shared by at least two donors. Raw reads were error-corrected and collapsed into unique sequences with a nearest-neighbor algorithm that merged closely related sequences to remove PCR and sequencing errors. CDR3 sequences were aligned to IMGT reference sequences to assign V, D and J gene segments. For a sequence to be retained, at least a six-nucleotide match to both a V gene segment and a J gene segment was required. Rearrangements were classified as productive when the CDR3 lacked stop codons and remained in frame with V and J, and all other rearrangements were classified as non-productive. Following IMGT convention, CDR3 was defined as the stretch from the second conserved V-encoded cysteine up to the conserved J-encoded phenylalanine. The earlier analysis of about 560 of the donors excluded any sequence lacking an unambiguous match to a single V gene segment. An earlier analysis of some 610 of the donors called V segments functional above 56.7% productive rearrangements and segregating when the between-donor standard deviation exceeded 5%. A statistical classification framework was developed to diagnose cytomegalovirus status using the catalog of TCR beta chain sequences. In a later analysis, TCR nucleotide sequences were compared against IMGT/GENE-DB human TR gene sequences so that V and J genes could be assigned. A later analysis assigned CDR3 sequences and most-parsimonious VDJ recombination scenarios with the TCRdist pipeline. In a later analysis, each TCR beta chain was defined by its CDR3 amino acid sequence together with its V-gene family, and reads without a unique V-gene family were excluded. A later analysis removed 450 to 600 highly shared, low-generation-probability nucleotide sequences to deal with suspected cross-contamination and a sequencing artifact. For each public chain, a later analysis derived a clonal expansion index from normalized ranks of inferred template counts within each repertoire. Generation probabilities in a later analysis came from a VDJ recombination model fitted to out-of-frame rearrangements, and those results were checked against IGoR. A later analysis scored TCR-TCR, TCR-HLA and TCR-CMV co-occurrence with hypergeometric tests, applying a repertoire-size bias correction to TCR pairs. To estimate false discovery rates, a later analysis permuted the HLA or CMV assignments 20 times. In a later analysis, co-occurring TCRs were grouped using DBSCAN, and TCRdist sequence similarity was added for clustering within HLA-allele-positive subsets. For co-occurrence clustering, repertoires with fewer than 30,000 or more than 120,000 public chains were excluded, along with roughly five repertoires with anomalous nucleotide sharing. TCRdb stores this immuneACCESS table with in-frame sequences only. Part of the clones is absent; in the studies checked, under half of the shortfall reflects unresolved V genes, and no reason is known for the rest. That table supplies the V and J calls and clone size; D and trimming were determined from the DNA. A total of around 180,000 clones appear in this sample, 78% of them only once. Clones ranked in the top ten supply about 6% of the sample.

Overall results and qualifications from the work: In an earlier analysis of approximately 590 of the donors, most TCR beta V segments appeared in productive rearrangements about 87% or about 30% of the time, broadly matching IMGT annotations. Fewer than 20 rarely observed V segments, including chromosome 9 orphons, were excluded from the earlier analysis of about 610 of the donors because counts were too low. Specific HLA alleles were associated with 15,000 to 20,000 TCR beta sequences at a false discovery rate of 0.05 in a later analysis. The study gave a list of 150 to 200 TCR beta chains associated with cytomegalovirus. According to the authors, the approach could potentially be generalized to other disease states and immunological phenotypes. Correlated functional status among segregating V segments might reflect linkage disequilibrium, but an unknown experimental factor could not be ruled out. According to a later analysis, parvovirus B19, influenza, CMV and Epstein-Barr virus appeared linked to several top co-occurrence clusters. According to a later analysis, most CMV-associated TCR beta chains appeared to be HLA-restricted, and the HLA associations seemed to be driven largely by CMV exposure. The 87-base-pair reads could not distinguish some IMGT-functional V segments, including TRBV6-2 and TRBV6-3, so those segments were excluded. A cluster of highly shared sequence variants was judged likely to be a technical artifact of the sequencing pipeline. A later analysis found that HLA-associated TCR beta chains were more clonally expanded and had lower generation probabilities than equally common non-associated chains. In a later analysis, TCR association rates were found to vary across HLA loci, with the most associated TCRs seen for DRB1 alleles and the fewest for HLA-C alleles. V-gene and J-gene trimming of TCR beta chains was associated with a missense DCLRE1C variant in a later genetic analysis, and the association was replicated in an independent cohort. A further reported finding was that TCR beta sequences accurately predicted the HLA-A and HLA-B alleles for most subjects in the first cohort. While some public TCRs were present in many individuals, most TCR sequences turned up only very rarely across donors. In a later genetic analysis, fewer N-insertions in productive TCRs were reported among donors in an Asian-associated ancestry cluster than the roughly 700-donor mean. Only TCR beta chains were sequenced in this cohort, and the absence of alpha or paired-chain data limited detectable features. Presence/absence analyses assumed roughly uniform sequencing depth across donors, an assumption that may not hold. CMV serostatus was the only immune exposure information available for the cohort. Because HLA typing was unavailable for some donors at each locus, only the typed subset was used in association tests. In both the original and validation cohorts, the classifier was reported to diagnose cytomegalovirus status with high specificity and sensitivity. When HLA alleles, especially DR and DQ, strongly co-occurred, attributing TCR associations to individual alleles was difficult. A few of the identified cytomegalovirus-associated TCR beta chains were confirmed in vitro to be specific for cytomegalovirus antigens.

Sequenced: PBMCs. This TCR came from a young woman in good health and CMV-seropositive. The chain uses TRBV19 and TRBJ2-2; the D gene is perhaps TRBD1, on 5 matching bases. The CDR3 region reads CASSIPDSTGELFF. The DNA reads TGTGCCAGTAGTATACCAGACAGCACCGGGGAGCTGTTTTTT.